The 32 T cell receptor beta chains reported below all come from one sample, sequenced in a study of T cell responses to AZD1222 COVID-19 vaccine. Sequenced by immunoSEQ multiplex PCR; TCRdb stores in-frame clones only, minus some. Of approximately 100,000 clones listed, about nine tenths were seen once; the top ten hold 1% to 1.5%. The sequencing used peripheral blood, collected on day 0 of AZD1222 vaccination. These receptors were taken from an adult in good health.

This chain connects TRBV3-1 (or the pseudogene TRBV3-2) to TRBJ1-1, with unresolved D. V lost 0 bases to trimming and J lost 3 bases, with 14 bases between them. This CDR3 is 16 amino acids long. In germline, CDR1 is LGHDT, CDR2 YNNKEL (reference sequence). The CDR3 spells CASSQEPGLGDTEAFF. CDR3 sequence (DNA): TGTGCCAGCAGCCAAGAACCGGGCCTCGGGGACACTGAAGCTTTCTTT.

V usage is TRBV9 and J usage is TRBJ2-7; D is ambiguous. Germline lookup yields CDR1 SGDLS and CDR2 YYNGEE. The V end lost 0 bases, the J end lost 0 bases, and 10 bases lay between the germline ends. This CDR3 has 15 residues. This chain's CDR3 is CASSVGAAISYEQYF. The CDR3 DNA is TGTGCCAGCAGCGTAGGTGCGGCAATCTCCTACGAGCAGTACTTC.

The chain links TRBV5-1 to TRBJ1-1, with D uncertain. There are 14 residues in the CDR3. Trimming took off 1 base at V and 4 bases at J, with 11 bases between the two ends. From germline, CDR1 is SGHRS and CDR2 YFSETQ. Here the CDR3 reads CASSLWEGGTEAFF. CDR3 DNA sequence: TGCGCCAGCAGCTTGTGGGAGGGCGGCACTGAAGCTTTCTTT.

This chain links TRBV6-5 with TRBJ2-7; D may be TRBD1 (6 bases). The length of the CDR3 is 15 residues. V was trimmed by 6 bases and J by 2 bases, leaving 17 bases between them. CDR1 MNHEY and CDR2 SVGAGI come from the germline V gene. CDR3 bases: TGTGCCAGCAGGCGCTCGCAGGGGTCCGCCTACGAGCAGTACTTC. It codes for CASRRSQGSAYEQYF.

This clone was detected once. The chain joins TRBV7-9 to TRBJ1-1, with D perhaps TRBD1 (6 bases). Trimming took off 6 bases at V and 1 base at J, with 18 bases between the two ends. The length of the CDR3 is 16 residues. In germline, CDR1 is SEHNR, CDR2 FQNEAQ (reference sequence). Written as DNA, the CDR3 is TGTGCCAGCAGACCTCGGACAGCACCACCGAACACTGAAGCTTTCTTT. Encoded protein: CASRPRTAPPNTEAFF.

V gene TRBV27 combines with J gene TRBJ1-5; no reliable D call. Germline assignment: CDR1 MNHEY and CDR2 SMNVEV (reference sequence). The CDR3 runs to 13 residues. The germline V and J ends were trimmed by 4 bases and 5 bases, with 9 bases remaining between them. The chain's CDR3 is CASSSSHDQPQHF. Written as DNA, the CDR3 is TGTGCCAGCAGTTCCTCCCATGATCAGCCCCAGCATTTT.

The genes are TRBV28 and TRBJ1-2; D call uncertain. Germline loops: CDR1 MDHEN, CDR2 SYDVKM. The CDR3 totals 12 residues. Trimming stripped 4 bases from V and 5 bases from J, with 8 bases between. The CDR3: CASSWQRYGYTF. The CDR3 DNA reads as TGTGCCAGCAGTTGGCAGCGTTATGGCTACACCTTC.

The chain joins TRBV5-1 to TRBJ1-4, with TRBD1 as a possible D gene (5 bases). V lost 4 bases to trimming and J lost 0 bases, with 16 bases between them. CDR1 is SGHRS and CDR2 is YFSETQ in the germline V gene. The CDR3 is 17 amino acids. CDR3: CASSRYSDRATNEKLFF. The CDR3, as DNA: TGCGCCAGCAGCCGATACTCCGACAGAGCAACTAATGAAAAACTGTTTTTT. Supplemented by reference TRBV5-1 and TRBJ1-4, the full variable domain reads KAGVTQTPRYLIKTRGQQVTLSCSPISGHRSVSWYQQTPGQGLQFLFEYFSETQRNKGNFPGRFSGRQFSNSRSEMNVSTLELGDSALYLCASSRYSDRATNEKLFFGSGTQLSVL.

The chain uses TRBV3-1 (or the pseudogene TRBV3-2) and TRBJ2-6; no firm D call. In germline, CDR1 is LGHDT, CDR2 YNNKEL (reference sequence). V lost 9 bases and J lost 3, with 9 bases in between. This CDR3 region has 13 residues. CDR3 amino acids: CASSYGGANVLTF. CDR3 nucleotides: TGTGCCAGTTCATATGGTGGGGCCAACGTCCTGACTTTC.

This clone was observed once. J is TRBJ1-2 and V is TRBV30; tentatively, D is TRBD1 (5 bases). This CDR3 spans 14 amino acids. Trimming stripped 6 bases from V and 3 bases from J, with 17 bases between. CDR1 and CDR2 (germline): GTSNPN, SVGIG (reference sequence). CDR3 nucleotide sequence: TGTGCCTGCAGGACACGACCCCAATACTATGGCTACACCTTC. Protein: CACRTRPQYYGYTF. The entire variable domain, with the rest obtained from reference TRBV30 and TRBJ1-2, is as follows: SQTIHQWPATLVQPVGSPLSLECTVEGTSNPNLYWYRQAAGRGLQLLFYSVGIGQISSEVPQNLSASRPQDRQFILSSKKLLLSDSGFYLCACRTRPQYYGYTFGSGTRLTVV.

The chain combines TRBV6-5 with TRBJ2-1; D is perhaps TRBD2 (7 bases). Germline V gene data show CDR1 as MNHEY and CDR2 as SVGAGI. The ends were cut back, 2 bases at V and 4 bases at J, with 12 bases in the middle. There are 15 residues in the CDR3. CDR3 DNA sequence: TGTGCCAGCAGTTACCGGGGGGCCGGATACAATGAGCAGTTCTTC. The encoded protein is CASSYRGAGYNEQFF.

The rearrangement uses TRBV3-1 (or the pseudogene TRBV3-2) and TRBJ2-5; TRBD2 might be the D (6 bases). The CDR3 has 15 residues. V dropped 0 bases and J dropped 4 bases, with 12 bases sitting between them. The germline CDR1 and CDR2 sequences are LGHDT and YNNKEL (reference sequence). The CDR3 spells CASSQDNGGGETQYF. The CDR3 DNA follows: TGTGCCAGCAGCCAAGATAACGGGGGTGGAGAGACCCAGTACTTC.

The rearrangement uses TRBV30 and TRBJ1-4; D is undetermined. The CDR3 loop spans 12 amino acids. Germline V gene lookup returns CDR1 GTSNPN and CDR2 SVGIG (reference sequence). Trimming removed 0 bases at V and 7 bases at J, with 6 bases between. CDR3: CAWSVGAEKLFF. The CDR3 region has the DNA TGTGCCTGGAGTGTAGGTGCTGAAAAACTGTTTTTT. Full variable domain (outside the CDR3, taken from reference TRBV30 and TRBJ1-4): SQTIHQWPATLVQPVGSPLSLECTVEGTSNPNLYWYRQAAGRGLQLLFYSVGIGQISSEVPQNLSASRPQDRQFILSSKKLLLSDSGFYLCAWSVGAEKLFFGSGTQLSVL.

This clone was detected only once. The chain's CDR3 is CASSHDGGVEQFF. CDR3 sequence (DNA): TGCGCCAGCAGCCATGACGGAGGGGTGGAGCAGTTCTTC. J is TRBJ2-1 and V is TRBV4-1; a possible D gene is TRBD2 (6 bases). The germline gives CDR1 MGHRA, CDR2 YSYEKL. The CDR3 contains 13 residues. V shed 3 bases and J shed 10 bases, with 13 bases lying between them.

CDR3 protein: CATSDFVGQGLETQYF. In DNA, the CDR3 is TGTGCCACCAGTGATTTCGTAGGACAGGGCCTAGAGACCCAGTACTTC. The chain uses TRBV24-1 and TRBJ2-5, with 8 bases identical to TRBD1. Trimming cost V 1 base and J 4 bases; bases outside gene matches: 7. CDR1 and CDR2 from the germline V gene are KGHDR and SFDVKD. This CDR3 spans 16 amino acids.

J is TRBJ1-2 and V is TRBV2, with D tentatively TRBD1 (5 bases). The V and J ends lost 7 bases and 4 bases respectively, with 16 bases between them. Germline V gene sequence: CDR1 SNHLY, CDR2 FYNNEI. There are 14 residues in the CDR3. The CDR3, as DNA: TGTGCCAGCACTATCAGGGAGGGAGGCTATGGCTACACCTTC. Amino acid sequence: CASTIREGGYGYTF.

This clone was counted a single time. The rearrangement joins TRBV6-6 to TRBJ1-2; weak D call: TRBD1 (5 bases). V was cut by 5 bases and J by 1 base, with 17 bases left in between. The germline V gene has CDR1 MNHNY and CDR2 SVGAGI (reference sequence). This CDR3 comprises 16 residues. The CDR3 nucleotides are TGTGCCAGCAGTAACGGGCGGGGGAGGGGTAACTATGGCTACACCTTC. As protein: CASSNGRGRGNYGYTF.

The rearrangement joins TRBV21-1 to TRBJ2-7. TRBV21-1 is a listed pseudogene. The CDR3 is 16 residues long. CDR3 loop: CASRDSLGTNFYEQYF. CDR3 in DNA: TGTGCCAGCCGGGACAGCCTTGGGACTAACTTCTACGAGCAGTACTTC.

Here the CDR3 DNA reads TGTGCCACCAGAGGGAATAGCGGGGGGGCCTTCGGGGAGCTGTTTTTT. Its translation: CATRGNSGGAFGELFF. The rearrangement uses TRBV15 and TRBJ2-2, with TRBD2 matching 11 bases. This CDR3 comprises 16 residues. The trim removed 6 bases at V and 7 bases at J, leaving 10 bases unmatched. The germline V gene has CDR1 LNHNV and CDR2 YYDKDF (reference sequence). Using reference TRBV15 and TRBJ2-2 for the parts outside the CDR3, the full variable domain is DAMVIQNPRYQVTQFGKPVTLSCSQTLNHNVMYWYQQKSSQAPKLLFHYYDKDFNNEADTPDNFQSRRPNTSFCFLDIRSPGLGDTAMYLCATRGNSGGAFGELFFGEGSRLTVL.

This clone has only one observation. V is TRBV6-5 and J is TRBJ1-2; possibly TRBD1 for D (5 bases). The length of the CDR3 is 12 residues. From germline, CDR1 is MNHEY and CDR2 SVGAGI. Trimming took 5 bases from V and 6 from J, leaving 10 bases between them. The CDR3 DNA reads TGTGCCAGCAGTCGCCAGGGAAATGGCTACACCTTC. Translating gives CASSRQGNGYTF.

This chain connects TRBV12-2 to TRBJ2-7; the table gives TRBD2 as D, unverified against the DNA. TRBV12-2 is deemed a pseudogene. This CDR3 has 14 amino acids. CDR3: CASRASGGFYEQYF. The DNA for the CDR3 is TGTGCAAGTCGCGCGAGCGGGGGGTTCTACGAGCAGTACTTC.

This sequence joins TRBV2 and TRBJ1-4, with TRBD1 matching 7 bases. Looked up from germline, CDR1 is SNHLY and CDR2 is FYNNEI. The CDR3 runs to 14 residues. Germline trimming cut 0 bases from V and 7 bases from J; bases unmatched to any gene: 2. The CDR3: CASSEARQGEKLFF. CDR3 bases: TGTGCCAGCAGTGAAGCGCGACAGGGTGAAAAACTGTTTTTT.

The V gene is TRBV7-9, the J gene TRBJ2-2; D unclear. V lost 5 bases and J 6 bases, leaving 13 bases between the germline ends. CDR3 size: 14 residues. Looked up from germline, CDR1 is SEHNR and CDR2 is FQNEAQ (reference sequence). The CDR3 reads CASSTPLRSGELFF. CDR3 nucleotide sequence: TGTGCCAGCAGCACCCCCCTCAGGTCCGGGGAGCTGTTTTTT.

The V call is TRBV7-2, the J call TRBJ1-5; D might be TRBD1 (6 bases). CDR1 SGHTA and CDR2 FQGNSA come from the germline V gene. The CDR3 covers 15 residues. Between the trimmed V and J ends, which lost 3 bases and 4 bases, there was a span of 13 bases. The CDR3 loop reads CASSLMTGANQPQHF. In DNA form, the CDR3 reads TGTGCCAGCAGCTTGATGACAGGAGCGAATCAGCCCCAGCATTTT.

The gene calls are TRBV18 and TRBJ2-4; D might be TRBD1 (5 bases). Trimming took 4 bases from V and 6 from J, leaving 19 bases between them. This CDR3 has 16 amino acids. The germline gives CDR1 KGHSH, CDR2 LQKENI. The CDR3 protein is CASSLQDLTSRNIQYF. DNA for the CDR3: TGTGCCAGCTCACTACAGGACCTAACGAGCAGAAACATTCAGTACTTC.

V usage is TRBV5-1 and J usage is TRBJ2-5, with D perhaps being TRBD1 or TRBD2 (5 bases each). Germline V gene lookup returns CDR1 SGHRS and CDR2 YFSETQ. Trimming stripped 1 base from V and 4 bases from J, with 11 bases between. The length of the CDR3 is 14 residues. The CDR3 DNA sequence: TGCGCCAGCAGCTTGCGGGGCTGGGGAGAGACCCAGTACTTC. Amino acid sequence: CASSLRGWGETQYF.

This chain connects TRBV5-8 to TRBJ2-2, with 7 bases that match TRBD1. Germline values: CDR1 SGHTS, CDR2 YDEGEE. The J segment lost 1 base and the V segment lost 2 bases, leaving 2 bases of the junction unmatched. The CDR3 totals 15 residues. This CDR3 reads CASSFGTVNTGELFF. CDR3 nucleotides: TGTGCCAGCAGCTTTGGGACAGTGAACACCGGGGAGCTGTTTTTT.

The rearrangement joins TRBV7-2 to TRBJ1-1; 8 bases match TRBD1. The junction had 5 bases not matched to a gene; V was cut back by 3 bases and J by 2 bases. The CDR3 totals 15 residues. The V gene's germline CDR1 is SGHTA and CDR2 FQGNSA. The chain's CDR3 is CASSLSRGRNTEAFF. The CDR3 nucleotides read TGTGCCAGCAGCTTGAGCAGGGGGCGAAACACTGAAGCTTTCTTT.

The chain links TRBV6-5 to TRBJ2-2; D ambiguous. CDR1 is MNHEY and CDR2 is SVGAGI in the germline V gene. Between the trimmed V and J ends, which lost 6 bases and 0 bases, there was a span of 11 bases. The CDR3 extends over 15 amino acids. CDR3 region: CASRNSRSNTGELFF. Here the CDR3 DNA reads TGTGCCAGCAGGAACAGTCGATCGAACACCGGGGAGCTGTTTTTT.

This sequence joins TRBV19 and TRBJ2-1; 12 bases are a match to TRBD2. Per the germline V gene, CDR1 is LNHDA and CDR2 is SQIVND (reference sequence). The CDR3 runs 13 residues. V trimming: 8 bases; J trimming: 10 bases; junction bases outside the gene matches: 6. As DNA, the CDR3 is TGTGCCAGTGCCGCTAGCGGGGGGGGCGAGCAGTTCTTC. It codes for CASAASGGGEQFF.

CDR3 in DNA: TGTGCCAGTCGACAGGTGGGCACTGAAGCTTTCTTT. Translating it yields CASRQVGTEAFF. The chain uses TRBV19 and TRBJ1-1, with D tentatively TRBD1 (6 bases). Trimming pared 8 bases from V and 4 bases from J, leaving 11 bases between. This CDR3 is 12 amino acids long. Germline CDR1 is LNHDA and CDR2 is SQIVND (reference sequence).

The chain has TRBV11-2 and TRBJ2-1; 9 positions match TRBD1. Germline CDR1 SGHAT, CDR2 FQNNGV. The CDR3 is made up of 14 amino acids. With V trimmed by 5 bases and J by 7 bases, 6 bases remained unmatched. CDR3 sequence reads: CASSTPGQGNEQFF. CDR3 nucleotide sequence: TGTGCCAGCAGCACACCGGGACAGGGAAATGAGCAGTTCTTC.